This T cell receptor (beta chain) was found in a study of blood T cell repertoires in COVID-19. Study at large: Material from acute and convalescent COVID-19 was sourced from the United States, Italy and Spain.

In the original analysis: Reference gene primer amplification yielded estimated nucleated cell counts. Sequenced by immunoSEQ multiplex PCR; TCRdb stores in-frame clones only, minus some. V and J calls and clone size are those listed in that table; D and trimming were worked out from the DNA. Here the sample spans more than 45,000 clones, 86% being singletons. The CDR3 totals 14 residues. Germline trimming cut 4 bases from V and 3 bases from J; bases unmatched to any gene: 4. Germline loops: CDR1 MNHEY, CDR2 SVGAGI. The chain is built from TRBV6-5 and TRBJ2-3; TRBD2 matches at 7 bases. The sample consisted of peripheral blood. The sequence was obtained from a woman at least 80 years old with COVID-19, enrolled during active disease. The CDR3 is CASSSSGGTDTQYF. The CDR3 DNA reads as TGTGCCAGCAGTTCTAGCGGAGGGACAGATACGCAGTATTTT.